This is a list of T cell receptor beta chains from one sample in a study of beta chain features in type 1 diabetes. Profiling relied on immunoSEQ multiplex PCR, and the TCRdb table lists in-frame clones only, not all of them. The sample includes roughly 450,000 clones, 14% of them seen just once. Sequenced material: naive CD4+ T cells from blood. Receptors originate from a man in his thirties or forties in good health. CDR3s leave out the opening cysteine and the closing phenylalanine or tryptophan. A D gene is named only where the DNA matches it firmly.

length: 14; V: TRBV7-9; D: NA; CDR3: ASSLEVRGRQETQY
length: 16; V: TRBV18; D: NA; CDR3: ASSPLRALSSGANVLT
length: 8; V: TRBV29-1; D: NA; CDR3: SGIRVEQF
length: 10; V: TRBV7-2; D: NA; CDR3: ASSLDLAEQY
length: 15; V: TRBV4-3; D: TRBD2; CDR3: ASSQDSATSGRNIQY
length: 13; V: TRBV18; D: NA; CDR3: ASSPLRESVDGYT
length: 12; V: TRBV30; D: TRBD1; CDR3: AWTQGGQGYGYT
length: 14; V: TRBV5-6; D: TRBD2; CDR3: ASSLGLAGGPGTQY
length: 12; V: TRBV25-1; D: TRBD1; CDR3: ASSPTGDNQPQH
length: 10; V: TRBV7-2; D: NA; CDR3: ASSPNTGELF
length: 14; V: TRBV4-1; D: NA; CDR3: ASSQRRGLTNTEAF
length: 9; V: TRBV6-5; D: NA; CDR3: ASSVVDTQY
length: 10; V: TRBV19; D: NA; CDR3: ASTDYTDTQY
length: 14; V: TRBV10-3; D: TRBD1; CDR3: AISERQGPENSPLH
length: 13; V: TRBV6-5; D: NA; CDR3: ASSFLPYGNTEAF
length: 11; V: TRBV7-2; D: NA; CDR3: ASVSTSFETQY
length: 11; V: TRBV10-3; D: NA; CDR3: AISRTDLYGYT
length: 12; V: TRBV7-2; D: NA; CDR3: ASSLAGFGYGYT
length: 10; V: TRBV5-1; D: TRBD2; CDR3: ASSRRGETQY
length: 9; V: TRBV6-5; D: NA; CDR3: ASSYGRTQY
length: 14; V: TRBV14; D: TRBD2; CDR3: ASSQVAGGPTDTQY
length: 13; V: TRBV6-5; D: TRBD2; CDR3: ASTRPGRGGNEQF